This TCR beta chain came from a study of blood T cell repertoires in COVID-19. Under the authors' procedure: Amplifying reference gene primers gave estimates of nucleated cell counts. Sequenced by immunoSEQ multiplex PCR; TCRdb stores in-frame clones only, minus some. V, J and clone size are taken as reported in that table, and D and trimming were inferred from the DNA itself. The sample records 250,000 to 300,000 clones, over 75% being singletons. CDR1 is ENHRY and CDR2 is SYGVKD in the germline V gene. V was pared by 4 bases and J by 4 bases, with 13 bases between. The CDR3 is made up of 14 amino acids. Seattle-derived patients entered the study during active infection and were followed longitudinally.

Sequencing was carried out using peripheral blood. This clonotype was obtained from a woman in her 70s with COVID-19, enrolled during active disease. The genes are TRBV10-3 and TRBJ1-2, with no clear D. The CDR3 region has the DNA TGTGCCATCAGTGTTTCGGCGGATACCTATGGCTACACCTTC. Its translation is CAISVSADTYGYTF.